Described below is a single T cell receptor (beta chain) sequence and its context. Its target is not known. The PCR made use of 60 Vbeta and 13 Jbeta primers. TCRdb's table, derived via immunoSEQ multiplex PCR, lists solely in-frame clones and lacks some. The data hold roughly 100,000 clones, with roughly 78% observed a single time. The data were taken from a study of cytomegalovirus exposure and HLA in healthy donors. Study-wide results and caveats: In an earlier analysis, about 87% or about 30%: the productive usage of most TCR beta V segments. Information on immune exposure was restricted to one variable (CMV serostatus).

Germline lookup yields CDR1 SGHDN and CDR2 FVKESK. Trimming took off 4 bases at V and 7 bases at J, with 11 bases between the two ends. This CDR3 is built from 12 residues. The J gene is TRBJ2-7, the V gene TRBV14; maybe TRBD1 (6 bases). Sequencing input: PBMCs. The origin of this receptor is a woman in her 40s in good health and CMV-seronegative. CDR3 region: CASSLTGWEQYF. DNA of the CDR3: TGTGCCAGCAGCCTTACAGGGTGGGAGCAGTACTTC.